These 29 T cell receptor beta chains came from one sample sequenced in a study of T cells in Graves' hyperthyroidism and ophthalmopathy. TCR beta CDR3 regions were amplified from RNA. Researchers ran a first-round RT-PCR on the TCR CDR3 using the HTBI primer set. From the multiplex PCR reads, TCRdb called clonotypes with MiXCR, one entry per CDR3 protein. The top ten clones hold around 10% of a sample with roughly 380,000 distinct CDR3 sequences, over 11% of them seen once. Sequencing was done on a sample of blood. These receptors originate from a woman aged 55-75 years with Graves' hyperthyroidism.

In its sample, this clonotype was seen many times. The chain carries TRBV28 and TRBJ2-5, with 8 bases fitting TRBD2. Germline CDR1 and CDR2: MDHEN and SYDVKM. V lost 3 bases, J lost 5 bases, and 14 bases stayed unmatched. The CDR3 covers 17 residues. The CDR3 loop is CASSLRPSAGVRETQYF. In nucleotides, the CDR3 is TGTGCCAGCAGTTTGCGTCCATCAGCGGGAGTTCGTGAGACCCAGTACTTC. Full variable domain (outside the CDR3, taken from reference TRBV28 and TRBJ2-5): DVKVTQSSRYLVKRTGEKVFLECVQDMDHENMFWYRQDPGLGLRLIYFSYDVKMKEKGDIPEGYSVSREKKERFSLILESASTNQTSMYLCASSLRPSAGVRETQYFGPGTRLLVL.

In its sample, this clonotype was seen a few times. A much larger clone is a single base away; this may be a read error. The rearrangement joins TRBV12-3 or TRBV12-4 to TRBJ2-7; D gene ambiguous. The CDR3 consists of 13 residues. V gave up 6 bases and J gave up 1 base, with 10 bases separating them. The chain's CDR3 is CASRFDPSYEQYF. As DNA, the CDR3 is TGTGCCAGCAGATTCGACCCATCCTACGAGCAGTACTTC.

This clonotype has at least ten counts. V usage is TRBV29-1 and J usage is TRBJ2-3, with 8 bases fitting TRBD2. Germline CDR1 is SQVTM and CDR2 is ANQGSEA. The trim removed 5 bases at V and 1 base at J, leaving 8 bases unmatched. This CDR3 has 15 residues. CDR3 in DNA: TGCAGCGTTCAGTCGGGGGGGACTGGCACAGATACGCAGTATTTT. Protein product: CSVQSGGTGTDTQYF.

This clonotype occurred a few times. The V call is TRBV5-1, the J call TRBJ1-2, with 7 bases aligning to TRBD1. CDR3 length: 13 residues. Germline V lookup: CDR1 SGHRS, CDR2 YFSETQ. The ends lost 4 bases at V and 7 bases at J; junction bases unmatched: 7. CDR3 amino acids: CASSPEGQSGYTF. The CDR3 DNA reads TGCGCCAGCAGCCCGGAGGGACAGAGTGGCTACACCTTC.

This clonotype was seen at least ten times. V usage is TRBV24-1 and J usage is TRBJ1-2; D is possibly TRBD1 (5 bases). Germline CDR1 reads KGHDR; CDR2 reads SFDVKD. V was shortened by 7 bases and J by 0 bases, with 29 bases between the two germline ends. This CDR3 has 20 amino acids. In nucleotides, the CDR3 is TGTGCCACCAGGAAAGAGGCCTTCCGGGACCTCCAAAACCCTAACTATGGCTACACCTTC. It is translated as CATRKEAFRDLQNPNYGYTF.

CDR3 coding DNA: TGTGCCAGCAGCACCAACGGGACAGGGGGCAGGGAGACCCAGTACTTC. It is translated as CASSTNGTGGRETQYF. The chain couples TRBV11-2 to TRBJ2-5, with 12 bases that match TRBD1. V lost 5 bases to trimming and J lost 5 bases; unmatched junction nucleotides: 9. The CDR3 loop spans 16 amino acids. Germline assignment: CDR1 SGHAT and CDR2 FQNNGV. Variable domain in full (rest from reference TRBV11-2 and TRBJ2-5): EAGVAQSPRYKIIEKRQSVAFWCNPISGHATLYWYQQILGQGPKLLIQFQNNGVVDDSQLPKDRFSAERLKGVDSTLKIQPAKLEDSAVYLCASSTNGTGGRETQYFGPGTRLLVL.

This clonotype was counted a few times. This chain uses TRBV15 with TRBJ2-7; a possible D gene is TRBD1 (6 bases). Trimming left V 5 bases short and J 2 bases short, with 22 bases between. The CDR3 is 17 residues long. Germline V gene sequence: CDR1 LNHNV, CDR2 YYDKDF (reference sequence). The chain's CDR3 is CATSPGPGGASTYEQYF. The CDR3 DNA is TGTGCCACCAGCCCCGGCCCTGGGGGCGCGTCAACCTACGAGCAGTACTTC.

This clonotype was counted at least ten times. J is TRBJ2-7 and V is TRBV3-1; possible D gene TRBD2, 6 bases. The CDR3 length is 14 residues. V shed 4 bases and J shed 0 bases, with 10 bases lying between them. The germline V gene has CDR1 LGHDT and CDR2 YNNKEL (reference sequence). The DNA of the CDR3 is TGTGCCAGCAGCCGGAACGGGGGCTCCTACGAGCAGTACTTC. Translated, it gives CASSRNGGSYEQYF.

J is TRBJ1-1 and V is TRBV5-1, with D unresolved. The ends were cut back, 1 base at V and 0 bases at J, with 10 bases in the middle. The germline CDR1 and CDR2 sequences are SGHRS and YFSETQ. There are 15 residues in the CDR3. This chain's CDR3 is CASSLRRTMNTEAFF. The DNA for the CDR3 is TGCGCCAGCAGCTTGAGGCGGACCATGAACACTGAAGCTTTCTTT.

The table lists this clonotype with a few counts. The chain employs TRBV4-1 and TRBJ1-2; D is unresolved. There are 14 residues in the CDR3. Trimming stripped 1 base from V and 12 bases from J, with 18 bases between. Germline CDR1 is MGHRA and CDR2 is YSYEKL. The CDR3 nucleotides read TGCGCCAGCAGCCAAGTAGGGCAGCTGGCTCCTCACACCTTC. Its translation: CASSQVGQLAPHTF.

A few counts support this clonotype. The J gene is TRBJ1-1, the V gene TRBV6-5, with a possible D match to TRBD1 (6 bases). V lost 4 bases and J lost 1, with 16 bases in between. Germline assignment: CDR1 MNHEY and CDR2 SVGAGI. The CDR3 sequence is 16 residues long. The CDR3 spells CASSSYPGVGNTEAFF. CDR3 bases: TGTGCCAGCAGTTCGTATCCAGGGGTGGGGAACACTGAAGCTTTCTTT.

This clonotype showed up many times. V usage is TRBV30 and J usage is TRBJ2-3; D not resolved. V dropped 0 bases and J dropped 4 bases, with 14 bases sitting between them. Germline V CDR1 and CDR2: GTSNPN, SVGIG (reference sequence). The CDR3 covers 15 residues. CDR3 sequence (DNA): TGTGCCTGGAGTGTGGGGAATGGGGTAGCAGATACGCAGTATTTT. Protein product: CAWSVGNGVADTQYF. The variable domain in full, completed from reference TRBV30 and TRBJ2-3, reads SQTIHQWPATLVQPVGSPLSLECTVEGTSNPNLYWYRQAAGRGLQLLFYSVGIGQISSEVPQNLSASRPQDRQFILSSKKLLLSDSGFYLCAWSVGNGVADTQYFGPGTRLTVL.

This clonotype was observed many times. The rearrangement links TRBV2 to TRBJ2-2; 14 bases line up with TRBD2. Looked up from germline, CDR1 is SNHLY and CDR2 is FYNNEI. The CDR3 contains 21 residues. The V segment lost 4 bases and the J segment 7 bases; nucleotides outside the gene matches: 20. Written as DNA, the CDR3 is TGTGCCAGCAGTGGCGTAGGGCAGGGACTAGCGGGAGCTTCGAGGATCGGGGAGCTGTTTTTT. Its protein product is CASSGVGQGLAGASRIGELFF.

This clonotype was seen at least ten times. The chain is built from TRBV3-1 and TRBJ2-1; 8 bases fit TRBD1. The CDR3 sequence is 13 residues long. Trimming cost V 4 bases and J 9 bases; bases outside gene matches: 5. Germline-derived CDR1 and CDR2 are LGHDT and YNNKEL (reference sequence). The CDR3 DNA reads as TGTGCCAGCAGCCTTGGACAGGGTGGTGAGCAGTTCTTC. Protein sequence: CASSLGQGGEQFF.

There are a few counts of this clonotype. Just one base apart from a much larger clone, this may be a read error. This chain connects TRBV27 to TRBJ2-1; D may be TRBD2 (6 bases). From germline, CDR1 is MNHEY and CDR2 SMNVEV (reference sequence). The CDR3 loop spans 18 amino acids. Written as DNA, the CDR3 is TGTGACAGCAGTAACCAAGGGCTAGCGTCAACCGACCACAATGAGCAGTTCTTC. It codes for CDSSNQGLASTDHNEQFF.

The rearrangement joins TRBV20-1 to TRBJ1-2; TRBD1 aligns across 7 bases. This CDR3 has 13 residues. Unmatched junction bases numbered 8, after V lost 5 bases and J lost 5 bases. Per germline, CDR1 DFQATT and CDR2 SNEGSKA (reference sequence). CDR3: CSAYDRAVYGYTF. CDR3 nucleotide sequence: TGCAGTGCTTACGACAGGGCGGTGTATGGCTACACCTTC.

J is TRBJ2-5 and V is TRBV7-9; the match to TRBD1 covers 7 bases. Germline CDR1 and CDR2: SEHNR and FQNEAQ (reference sequence). The CDR3 consists of 15 residues. Trimming took 2 bases from V and 3 from J; bases not matched to a gene: 6. The CDR3 is CASSLFSTGEETQYF. The CDR3 nucleotides are TGTGCCAGCAGCTTATTTAGTACAGGGGAAGAGACCCAGTACTTC.

This clonotype came up many times. The rearrangement joins TRBV2 to TRBJ1-2, with D unclear. CDR3 length: 12 residues. Germline V gene lookup returns CDR1 SNHLY and CDR2 FYNNEI. V shed 2 bases and J shed 4 bases, with 5 bases lying between them. The CDR3 reads CASSEQSYGYTF. Here the CDR3 DNA reads TGTGCCAGCAGTGAACAGAGCTATGGCTACACCTTC.

In its sample, this clonotype was seen many times. This chain joins TRBV18 and TRBJ2-5; 9 nucleotides line up with TRBD1. V lost 1 base, J lost 2 bases, and 2 bases stayed unmatched. Germline V CDR1 and CDR2: KGHSH, LQKENI. The CDR3 is 15 residues long. The CDR3 sequence: CASSPLGTGQETQYF. The CDR3 DNA follows: TGTGCCAGCTCACCACTAGGGACAGGGCAAGAGACCCAGTACTTC.

This clonotype was seen at least ten times. The chain is built from TRBV3-1 and TRBJ2-5; 8 bases agree with TRBD2. The ends lost 0 bases at V and 2 bases at J; junction bases unmatched: 5. The germline V gene has CDR1 LGHDT and CDR2 YNNKEL (reference sequence). The CDR3 covers 16 residues. The CDR3 loop reads CASSQDVASGQETQYF. DNA of the CDR3: TGTGCCAGCAGCCAAGATGTGGCTAGCGGGCAAGAGACCCAGTACTTC.

This clonotype was observed many times. This chain connects TRBV19 to TRBJ1-1, with D perhaps TRBD1 (6 bases). The germline V and J ends were trimmed by 7 bases and 7 bases, with 22 bases remaining between them. Germline V gene lookup returns CDR1 LNHDA and CDR2 SQIVND (reference sequence). This CDR3 has 15 residues. The DNA for the CDR3 is TGTGCCAGTAAACAGGGTTCCTACCCTAGGGGTGAAGCTTTCTTT. Its protein product is CASKQGSYPRGEAFF.

Ten or more counts support this clonotype. The chain carries TRBV11-2 and TRBJ2-7; 10 bases are a match to TRBD2. CDR3 size: 14 residues. After removal of 6 bases from V and 6 bases from J, the junction contained 8 bases not matched to a gene. Germline-derived CDR1 and CDR2 are SGHAT and FQNNGV. The CDR3 DNA is TGTGCCAGCAGAACTAGCGGGATCCCCCTCGAGCAGTACTTC. It translates to CASRTSGIPLEQYF.

The chain carries TRBV12-5 and TRBJ2-5, with unresolved D. Germline CDR1 reads LGHNT; CDR2 reads FRNRAP. This CDR3 is built from 14 residues. The V and J ends lost 1 base and 2 bases respectively, with 8 bases between them. The CDR3 spells CASGLAGVQETQYF. In nucleotides, the CDR3 is TGTGCTAGTGGTTTGGCTGGTGTTCAAGAGACCCAGTACTTC.

This clonotype was observed at least ten times. V usage is TRBV6-1 and J usage is TRBJ2-7, with D perhaps matching TRBD1 (5 bases). This CDR3 contains 15 residues. Germline V gene lookup returns CDR1 MNHNS and CDR2 SASEGT. The V end was cut by 10 bases, the J end by 0 bases, with 19 bases between. CDR3 in DNA: TGTGCCACCCAACCTCAGGGATGGAGCTCCTACGAGCAGTACTTC. It specifies CATQPQGWSSYEQYF.

In this sample, this clonotype turned up many times. The CDR3 region has the DNA TGCAGCGTTGCACCGCGGGACAGTTACTATGGCTACACCTTC. Its translation is CSVAPRDSYYGYTF. The chain employs TRBV29-1 and TRBJ1-2, with TRBD1 matching 7 bases. CDR3 length: 14 residues. Germline V lookup: CDR1 SQVTM, CDR2 ANQGSEA. J lost 3 bases, V lost 4 bases, and 8 bases had no gene match.

This clonotype showed up many times. The rearrangement uses TRBV5-1 and TRBJ1-2; 8 nucleotides match TRBD1. Per the germline V gene, CDR1 is SGHRS and CDR2 is YFSETQ. V was pared by 0 bases and J by 7 bases, with 11 bases of the junction left unmatched. The CDR3 is made up of 16 amino acids. The CDR3 region has the DNA TGCGCCAGCAGCTTGGCCCATAGTACAGGGGGTTCTGGCTACACCTTC. This gives the protein CASSLAHSTGGSGYTF.

This clonotype was found many times. The rearrangement joins TRBV14 to TRBJ2-5; TRBD1 might be the D (5 bases). The ends were cut back, 4 bases at V and 9 bases at J, with 18 bases in the middle. Looked up from germline, CDR1 is SGHDN and CDR2 is FVKESK. This CDR3 has 14 residues. The CDR3: CASSRTRAPGAQYF. The CDR3 DNA reads as TGTGCCAGCAGCCGAACCAGGGCCCCTGGGGCCCAGTACTTC.

There are many counts of this clonotype. V usage is TRBV3-1 and J usage is TRBJ1-1, with 7 nucleotides matching TRBD1. This CDR3 region has 14 residues. CDR1 and CDR2 from the germline V gene are LGHDT and YNNKEL (reference sequence). With V trimmed by 2 bases and J by 5 bases, 5 bases remained unmatched. The DNA of the CDR3 is TGTGCCAGCAGCCAATCGACAGGGTTGACTGAAGCTTTCTTT. Translated, it gives CASSQSTGLTEAFF.

This clonotype was picked up many times. The chain recombines TRBV20-1 with TRBJ1-4; D remains ambiguous. This CDR3 contains 15 residues. Per germline, CDR1 DFQATT and CDR2 SNEGSKA (reference sequence). The V gene lost 2 bases and the J gene lost 4 bases, with 14 bases spanning the gap. The CDR3 sequence: CSARPFRRNNEKLFF. The DNA for the CDR3 is TGCAGTGCTAGACCCTTTCGGCGGAATAATGAAAAACTGTTTTTT.